This is a list of T cell receptor beta chains from one sample in a study of human T cells and chemical hapten exposure. TCRdb re-analysed the RACE reads in MiXCR, keeping a single row per CDR3 protein. Here the sample spans about 120,000 distinct CDR3 sequences, about 14% being singletons. Material: whole blood, obtained in connection with sensitization to the hapten diphenylcyclopropenone (DPC). The source of these receptors is a woman younger than 30 with alopecia areata. Some clones in this sample may be carry-over from other donors' samples. The conserved cysteine and the conserved F or W are not part of the CDR3 here. The order of the fields is CDR3 length, D gene, V gene, J gene, CDR3 protein. The D gene is left open where the match is weak.

12	-	TRBV7-2	TRBJ1-1	ASSLVGAGVEAF
10	-	TRBV28	TRBJ2-2	ASSSFSGELF
7	-	TRBV21-1	TRBJ2-7	ATRYEQY
13	TRBD1	TRBV18	TRBJ1-1	ASSRNGQGQTEAF
12	-	TRBV12-5	TRBJ1-5	ASGLGRWNQPQH
15	-	TRBV6-5	TRBJ1-6	ASRSATPDGFNSPLH
13	TRBD1	TRBV4-3	TRBJ2-3	ASTQDRTSTDTQY
13	-	TRBV13	TRBJ2-7	ASSLRGGGSYEQY
10	-	TRBV25-1	TRBJ1-1	ASSEGETEAF
12	-	TRBV10-3	TRBJ1-5	ATGQSNSNQPQH
13	TRBD1	TRBV5-5	TRBJ2-7	ASSGSGTGINEQY
12	-	TRBV7-8	TRBJ1-1	ASSLGQVNTEAF
13	TRBD1	TRBV5-1	TRBJ2-7	ASSKDRGLSYEQY
11	-	TRBV24-1	TRBJ1-1	ATSDPMNTEAF
11	-	TRBV7-2	TRBJ2-1	ASSLIRDNEQF
11	-	TRBV11-2	TRBJ2-3	ASSLRVRDTQY
14	TRBD1	TRBV4-1	TRBJ2-7	ASSQDRTGTAYEQY
12	-	TRBV21-1	TRBJ2-1	ASRDWKLCNEQF
10	-	TRBV7-8	TRBJ2-2	ASSLAGGELF
12	-	TRBV12-3/TRBV12-4	TRBJ2-7	ASTRARRGDEQY
11	-	TRBV5-1	TRBJ2-2	ASSLPQPGELF
13	TRBD1	TRBV12-3/TRBV12-4	TRBJ2-6	ASSFRGTGANVLT
12	TRBD1	TRBV29-1	TRBJ2-5	SVRGQGGQETQY
12	TRBD1	TRBV20-1	TRBJ2-7	SAAGTGNPYEQY
12	-	TRBV28	TRBJ2-4	ASSSPQTPNIQY
11	-	TRBV20-1	TRBJ1-1	SAGNSMNTEAF
15	-	TRBV6-2/TRBV6-3	TRBJ1-5	ASSYSTGQFGGQPQH
12	-	TRBV20-1	TRBJ2-3	SARRGPSTDTQY
13	-	TRBV7-2	TRBJ2-4	ASSLVAGDLGIQY